Below, 27 T cell receptor beta chains from the same sample are listed, as sequenced in a study of OX40 agonist ivuxolimab in advanced cancers. Libraries were prepared by immunoSEQ multiplex PCR; TCRdb keeps only in-frame clonotypes and omits some of them. The table has about 73,000 clones, around 88% seen once. The specimen was CD4+ or CD8+ T cells sorted from blood, collected in a trial of the OX40 agonist ivuxolimab. The receptors were gathered from an adult with an advanced solid tumor such as melanoma, head and neck, liver or kidney cancer.

The chain has TRBV27 and TRBJ2-2; possible D gene TRBD2, 6 bases. Germline V gene sequence: CDR1 MNHEY, CDR2 SMNVEV (reference sequence). The CDR3 extends over 17 amino acids. Trimming removed 6 bases from V and 1 base from J, with 18 bases in between. The CDR3 loop reads CASSILAGRLNTGELFF. The DNA of the CDR3 is TGTGCCAGCAGCATTTTGGCGGGGAGACTGAACACCGGGGAGCTGTTTTTT.

This chain connects TRBV18 to TRBJ1-2; TRBD1 matches 8 bases. Germline V lookup: CDR1 KGHSH, CDR2 LQKENI. CDR3 length: 16 residues. The junction had 5 bases not matched to a gene; V was cut back by 2 bases and J by 0 bases. CDR3 DNA sequence: TGTGCCAGCTCACCAACGACAGGGGAGGCTAACTATGGCTACACCTTC. This translates into CASSPTTGEANYGYTF.

The rearrangement joins TRBV5-1 to TRBJ2-7; the match to TRBD1 covers 8 bases. Germline values: CDR1 SGHRS, CDR2 YFSETQ. The trim removed 4 bases at V and 5 bases at J, leaving 5 bases unmatched. The CDR3 is 13 residues long. The CDR3 DNA reads TGCGCCAGCAGCCCGGGACAGGCGAACGAGCAGTACTTC. Residues: CASSPGQANEQYF.

The CDR3 region is CASSQRGGKDTGELFF. DNA of the CDR3: TGTGCCAGCAGCCAACGGGGAGGGAAAGACACCGGGGAGCTGTTTTTT. V gene TRBV5-4 combines with J gene TRBJ2-2, with 7 bases aligning to TRBD2. The CDR3 runs to 16 residues. V lost 4 bases and J lost 3; bases outside the gene matches: 9. CDR1 SGHNT and CDR2 YYREEE come from the germline V gene (reference sequence).

This chain uses TRBV6-1 with TRBJ2-3; D uncertain. The ends were cut back, 4 bases at V and 2 bases at J, with 13 bases in the middle. Germline CDR1 MNHNS, CDR2 SASEGT. The CDR3 has 15 residues. CDR3 in amino acids: CASSVQNSDTDTQYF. The CDR3 nucleotides read TGTGCCAGCAGTGTTCAGAACTCCGACACAGATACGCAGTATTTT.

The chain links TRBV11-2 to TRBJ1-2; TRBD1 is a possible D gene (5 bases). Trimming shortened V by 2 bases and J by 4 bases, and 17 bases separated the two germline ends. The CDR3 spans 16 residues. CDR1 and CDR2 (germline): SGHAT, FQNNGV. The CDR3 sequence is CASSLSSGGAGYGYTF. The CDR3 bases are TGTGCCAGCAGCTTAAGTTCCGGAGGGGCTGGCTATGGCTACACCTTC. The full variable domain, in which reference TRBV11-2 and TRBJ1-2 provide the parts outside the CDR3, is EAGVAQSPRYKIIEKRQSVAFWCNPISGHATLYWYQQILGQGPKLLIQFQNNGVVDDSQLPKDRFSAERLKGVDSTLKIQPAKLEDSAVYLCASSLSSGGAGYGYTFGSGTRLTVV.

The chain is built from TRBV19 and TRBJ2-2; the D gene is possibly TRBD2 (5 bases). Trimming stripped 3 bases from V and 7 bases from J, with 6 bases between. This CDR3 contains 12 residues. Germline V gene data show CDR1 as LNHDA and CDR2 as SQIVND (reference sequence). Written as DNA, the CDR3 is TGTGCCAGTAGTATCCGGGACGGGGAGCTGTTTTTT. Translating it yields CASSIRDGELFF.

This clone was picked up one time. The chain carries TRBV25-1 and TRBJ2-5; TRBD2 matches at 8 bases. V shed 0 bases, J shed 4 bases, and the junction held 10 bases outside the gene matches. This CDR3 region has 17 residues. Germline V gene data show CDR1 as MGHDK and CDR2 as SYGVNS. The CDR3 region is CASSEYSGSGSGETQYF. The CDR3 region has the DNA TGTGCCAGCAGTGAATATTCCGGGAGCGGGAGTGGAGAGACCCAGTACTTC.

This sequence joins TRBV5-6 and TRBJ2-1; TRBD2 aligns across 11 bases. Losses at the gene ends were 5 bases for V and 8 bases for J; bases not matched to a gene: 12. The V gene's germline CDR1 is SGHDT and CDR2 YYEEEE. CDR3 length: 16 amino acids. In DNA form, the CDR3 reads TGTGCCAGCAGGAGAGACCTAGCGGGAGGTGACGATGAGCAGTTCTTC. This codes for CASRRDLAGGDDEQFF.

The chain couples TRBV5-1 to TRBJ2-7; D uncertain. Trimming pared 2 bases from V and 3 bases from J, leaving 9 bases between. The CDR3 length is 13 residues. The germline gives CDR1 SGHRS, CDR2 YFSETQ. CDR3 in amino acids: CASSLSANYEQYF. The CDR3 coding sequence is TGCGCCAGCAGCTTATCAGCCAACTACGAGCAGTACTTC.

V usage is TRBV7-9 and J usage is TRBJ2-3; perhaps D is TRBD1 or TRBD2 (6 bases each). The ends were cut back, 3 bases at V and 1 base at J, with 11 bases in the middle. Germline-derived CDR1 and CDR2 are SEHNR and FQNEAQ (reference sequence). This CDR3 has 15 amino acids. CDR3 coding DNA: TGTGCCAGCAGCTTCGGGGGCAGGGGCACAGATACGCAGTATTTT. Translated, it gives CASSFGGRGTDTQYF.

The chain carries TRBV5-1 and TRBJ2-1; the D is unclear. The length of the CDR3 is 12 residues. Trimming left V 0 bases short and J 9 bases short, with 7 bases between. In germline, CDR1 is SGHRS, CDR2 YFSETQ. This chain's CDR3 is CASSLEFGEQFF. CDR3 DNA sequence: TGCGCCAGCAGCTTGGAATTCGGTGAGCAGTTCTTC.

The rearrangement links TRBV5-6 to TRBJ1-2; D gene unclear. Between the trimmed V and J ends, which lost 4 bases and 1 base, there was a span of 11 bases. This CDR3 has 14 amino acids. The germline CDR1 and CDR2 sequences are SGHDT and YYEEEE. The CDR3 spells CASSPSDLNYGYTF. The DNA for the CDR3 is TGTGCCAGCAGCCCCTCCGACCTTAACTATGGCTACACCTTC. Supplemented by reference TRBV5-6 and TRBJ1-2, the full variable domain reads DAGVTQSPTHLIKTRGQQVTLRCSPKSGHDTVSWYQQALGQGPQFIFQYYEEEERQRGNFPDRFSGHQFPNYSSELNVNALLLGDSALYLCASSPSDLNYGYTFGSGTRLTVV.

This clone was recorded once. V gene TRBV29-1 combines with J gene TRBJ1-4; D might be TRBD1 (5 bases). V dropped 5 bases and J dropped 7 bases, with 11 bases sitting between them. CDR1 is SQVTM and CDR2 is ANQGSEA in the germline V gene. The CDR3 consists of 12 residues. The CDR3 DNA reads as TGCAGCGTTAGGGGACGGGGTGAAAAACTGTTTTTT. Translated, it gives CSVRGRGEKLFF.

The chain employs TRBV27 and TRBJ1-5; perhaps TRBD1 as D (5 bases). CDR3 length: 17 residues. V was shortened by 3 bases and J by 0 bases, with 15 bases between the two germline ends. Germline V gene lookup returns CDR1 MNHEY and CDR2 SMNVEV (reference sequence). CDR3 residues: CASSFTIRGGSNQPQHF. CDR3 sequence (DNA): TGTGCCAGCAGTTTCACCATCCGTGGGGGTAGCAATCAGCCCCAGCATTTT.

V gene TRBV25-1 combines with J gene TRBJ2-1; a possible D gene is TRBD2 (6 bases). The CDR3 length is 13 residues. Trimming removed 7 bases at V and 6 bases at J, with 13 bases between. CDR1 MGHDK and CDR2 SYGVNS come from the germline V gene. The CDR3 protein is CASNPRGFNEQFF. Here the CDR3 DNA reads TGTGCCAGCAATCCGCGGGGCTTCAATGAGCAGTTCTTC.

The chain carries TRBV5-4 and TRBJ2-7, with D hard to call. This CDR3 is 12 amino acids long. V gave up 0 bases and J gave up 4 bases, with 5 bases separating them. Looked up from germline, CDR1 is SGHNT and CDR2 is YYREEE (reference sequence). The CDR3 coding sequence is TGTGCCAGCAGCTTGGCGTCTTACGAGCAGTACTTC. Encoded protein: CASSLASYEQYF. Filled out from reference TRBV5-4 and TRBJ2-7, the complete variable domain reads ETGVTQSPTHLIKTRGQQVTLRCSSQSGHNTVSWYQQALGQGPQFIFQYYREEENGRGNFPPRFSGLQFPNYSSELNVNALELDDSALYLCASSLASYEQYFGPGTRLTVT.

The chain recombines TRBV19 with TRBJ2-7; 7 nucleotides match TRBD1. With V trimmed by 3 bases and J by 2 bases, 13 bases remained unmatched. The CDR3 is 17 amino acids. The V gene's germline CDR1 is LNHDA and CDR2 SQIVND (reference sequence). This CDR3 is CASSIWDPTGRTYEQYF. The CDR3 nucleotides are TGTGCCAGTAGTATTTGGGACCCGACAGGGCGAACCTACGAGCAGTACTTC. Filled out from reference TRBV19 and TRBJ2-7, the complete variable domain reads DGGITQSPKYLFRKEGQNVTLSCEQNLNHDAMYWYRQDPGQGLRLIYYSQIVNDFQKGDIAEGYSVSREKKESFPLTVTSAQKNPTAFYLCASSIWDPTGRTYEQYFGPGTRLTVT.

The CDR3 reads CSVGEGSWTRETQYF. In DNA, the CDR3 is TGCAGCGTGGGGGAGGGCTCCTGGACCCGAGAGACCCAGTACTTC. The rearrangement joins TRBV29-1 to TRBJ2-5; TRBD2 matches 7 bases. Germline V gives CDR1 SQVTM, CDR2 ANQGSEA. The CDR3 spans 15 residues. J was trimmed by 4 bases and V by 6 bases; bases with no gene match: 14.

The rearrangement uses TRBV9 and TRBJ2-2, with D unresolved. Between the trimmed V and J ends, which lost 3 bases and 1 base, there was a span of 7 bases. This CDR3 has 14 residues. CDR1 and CDR2 (germline): SGDLS, YYNGEE. This CDR3 reads CASSARQNTGELFF. The DNA for the CDR3 is TGTGCCAGCAGCGCTCGACAGAACACCGGGGAGCTGTTTTTT.

This CDR3 is CASSSDRIGATNEKLFF. CDR3 sequence (DNA): TGTGCCAGCAGCTCGGACAGGATAGGGGCAACTAATGAAAAACTGTTTTTT. V gene TRBV5-5 combines with J gene TRBJ1-4; the match to TRBD1 covers 7 bases. The CDR3 contains 17 residues. CDR1 is SGHKS and CDR2 is YYEKEE in the germline V gene (reference sequence). V shed 3 bases and J 0 bases; nucleotides not matched to a gene: 8.

This chain connects TRBV6-5 to TRBJ2-7, with 7 bases lining up with TRBD1. The CDR3 length is 13 residues. From germline, CDR1 is MNHEY and CDR2 SVGAGI. J lost 7 bases, V lost 7 bases, and 10 bases had no gene match. The DNA for the CDR3 is TGTGCCAGCACCAAGGGACAGACTGGGGAGCAGTACTTC. As protein: CASTKGQTGEQYF.

The chain has TRBV6-1 and TRBJ1-2; 9 nucleotides line up with TRBD1. The CDR3 has 13 residues. Germline loops: CDR1 MNHNS, CDR2 SASEGT. V shed 5 bases and J 8 bases; nucleotides not matched to a gene: 6. CDR3 sequence reads: CASSPDRGGGYTF. In DNA, the CDR3 is TGTGCCAGCAGTCCGGACAGGGGTGGGGGCTACACCTTC.

The chain carries TRBV5-4 and TRBJ2-7; 14 bases line up with TRBD2. The CDR3 is 15 amino acids. Trimming cost V 6 bases and J 6 bases; bases outside gene matches: 8. Germline assignment: CDR1 SGHNT and CDR2 YYREEE (reference sequence). CDR3 in amino acids: CASNRLAGGQGEQYF. The CDR3 bases are TGTGCCAGCAATAGACTAGCGGGGGGGCAGGGCGAGCAGTACTTC.

This clone was counted a few times. V usage is TRBV2 and J usage is TRBJ2-1; D unclear. The germline gives CDR1 SNHLY, CDR2 FYNNEI. The CDR3 is 11 amino acids. Trimming cost V 4 bases and J 9 bases, with 7 bases left between them. DNA of the CDR3: TGTGCCAGCAGTGGTAACACTGAGCAGTTCTTC. Protein product: CASSGNTEQFF. The full variable domain, completed using reference TRBV2 and TRBJ2-1, is EPEVTQTPSHQVTQMGQEVILRCVPISNHLYFYWYRQILGQKVEFLVSFYNNEISEKSEIFDDQFSVERPDGSNFTLKIRSTKLEDSAMYFCASSGNTEQFFGPGTRLTVL.

The V gene is TRBV11-2, the J gene TRBJ1-6, with D possibly TRBD1 on 5 matching bases. This CDR3 is 14 amino acids long. V was shortened by 4 bases and J by 7 bases, with 11 bases between the two germline ends. Germline V lookup: CDR1 SGHAT, CDR2 FQNNGV. In DNA, the CDR3 is TGTGCCAGCAGCTCCGTGCGGGGGAATTCACCCCTCCACTTT. Protein: CASSSVRGNSPLHF.

J is TRBJ2-1 and V is TRBV6-4; D is undetermined. The CDR3 contains 14 residues. V lost 4 bases to trimming and J lost 11 bases, with 18 bases between them. CDR1 and CDR2 from the germline V gene are MRHNA and SNTAGT. As DNA, the CDR3 is TGTGCCAGCAGTGTGGACCCCGAAGGCTCACAGCAGTTCTTC. Translation: CASSVDPEGSQQFF.